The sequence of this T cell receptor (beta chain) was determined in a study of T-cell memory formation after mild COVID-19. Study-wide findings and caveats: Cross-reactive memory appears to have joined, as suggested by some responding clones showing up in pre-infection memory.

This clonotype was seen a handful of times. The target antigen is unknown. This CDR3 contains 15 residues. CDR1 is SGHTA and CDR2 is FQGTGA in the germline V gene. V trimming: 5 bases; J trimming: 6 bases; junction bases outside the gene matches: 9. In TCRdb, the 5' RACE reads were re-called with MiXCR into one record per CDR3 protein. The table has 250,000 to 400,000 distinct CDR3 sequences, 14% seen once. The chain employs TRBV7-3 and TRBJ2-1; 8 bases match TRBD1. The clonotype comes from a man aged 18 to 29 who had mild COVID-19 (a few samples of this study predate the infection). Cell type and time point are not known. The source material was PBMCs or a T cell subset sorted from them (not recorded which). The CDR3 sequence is CASSRNGQGSNEQFF. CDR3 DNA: TGTGCCAGCAGCCGCAACGGACAGGGAAGCAATGAGCAGTTCTTC.